These T cell receptor beta chains were read from a single sample in a study of blood T cell repertoires in COVID-19. TCRdb's table, derived via immunoSEQ multiplex PCR, lists solely in-frame clones and lacks some. Of more than 40,000 clones listed, about 86% are singletons. The sample was PBMCs or T cells enriched from blood (not recorded which). The receptor set was obtained from a woman in her fifties or sixties who had recovered from COVID-19. Each CDR3 is given with its conserved first and last residue. Fields, in order: clone size, D gene, J gene, V gene, CDR3 protein, CDR3 DNA. The D gene is left open where the match is weak. For some rows the clone size is stated as once, few or many, or as a class when expanded; others skip it.

NA | NA | TRBJ2-1 | TRBV5-1 | CASTYFGLEEYNEQFF | TGCGCCAGCACCTATTTCGGATTGGAGGAGTACAATGAGCAGTTCTTC
NA | NA | TRBJ2-3 | TRBV28 | CASSPGIDTQYF | TGTGCCAGCTCCCCCGGGATAGATACGCAGTATTTT
NA | TRBD2 | TRBJ2-7 | TRBV18 | CASSLSSGTSPYEQYF | TGTGCCAGCTCACTATCTAGCGGGACCTCCCCCTACGAGCAGTACTTC
NA | TRBD1 | TRBJ2-5 | TRBV5-4 | CASSFQGVSETQYF | TGTGCCAGCAGCTTTCAGGGGGTATCCGAGACCCAGTACTTC
once | TRBD2 | TRBJ2-1 | TRBV28 | CASRRTSGENEQFF | TGTGCCAGCAGGAGGACTAGCGGGGAGAATGAGCAGTTCTTC
NA | TRBD2 | TRBJ2-1 | TRBV6-2/TRBV6-3 | CASSYRGGLATYNEQFF | TGTGCCAGCAGTTACAGGGGGGGACTAGCAACCTACAATGAGCAGTTCTTC
NA | NA | TRBJ1-3 | TRBV29-1 | CSVAPGRNTIYF | TGCAGCGTTGCACCGGGTAGAAACACCATATATTTT
NA | TRBD1 | TRBJ1-2 | TRBV28 | CATGTGGYGYTF | TGTGCCACCGGGACAGGGGGTTACGGCTACACCTTC
NA | NA | TRBJ1-2 | TRBV28 | CASAWWGEGYTF | TGTGCCAGCGCCTGGTGGGGGGAGGGCTACACCTTC
NA | TRBD1 | TRBJ1-3 | TRBV4-3 | CASSQRWTGGDGSGNTIYF | TGCGCCAGCAGCCAGAGGTGGACAGGGGGCGACGGATCTGGAAACACCATATATTTT
NA | TRBD2 | TRBJ2-7 | TRBV28 | CASSPRDYSYEQYF | TGTGCCAGCAGTCCCCGGGACTATTCCTACGAGCAGTACTTC
NA | NA | TRBJ2-5 | TRBV11-2 | CASSLVGSGETQYF | TGTGCCAGCAGCTTAGTCGGTTCCGGGGAGACCCAGTACTTC
NA | TRBD2 | TRBJ2-3 | TRBV5-5 | CASSSGTSASSTDTQYF | TGTGCCAGCAGCTCCGGGACTAGCGCCTCTAGCACAGATACGCAGTATTTT
NA | NA | TRBJ1-5 | TRBV6-2/TRBV6-3 | CASSYLSMGGNQPQHF | TGTGCCAGCAGTTATCTCTCTATGGGAGGGAATCAGCCCCAGCATTTT
NA | NA | TRBJ2-2 | TRBV11-2 | CASSLATGMANTGELFF | TGTGCCAGCAGCTTGGCGACAGGAATGGCGAACACCGGGGAGCTGTTTTTT
NA | NA | TRBJ1-1 | TRBV19 | CASSKAATTLNTEAFF | TGTGCCAGTAGTAAGGCTGCGACAACCTTGAACACTGAAGCTTTCTTT
NA | NA | TRBJ2-1 | TRBV7-9 | CASSPLGDEQFF | TGTGCCAGCAGCCCATTAGGGGATGAGCAGTTCTTC
NA | TRBD1 | TRBJ1-6 | TRBV11-2 | CASSSGQGDNSPLHF | TGTGCCAGCAGCTCCGGACAGGGTGATAATTCACCCCTCCACTTT
NA | TRBD1 | TRBJ2-6 | TRBV19 | CASSNPGTGGSGANVLTF | TGTGCCAGTAGTAACCCCGGGACAGGGGGATCTGGGGCCAACGTCCTGACTTTC
NA | TRBD1 | TRBJ2-3 | TRBV2 | CASTAGQVSTDTQYF | TGTGCCAGCACGGCCGGACAGGTAAGCACAGATACGCAGTATTTT
NA | TRBD1 | TRBJ1-5 | TRBV19 | CASSLQGALGNQPQHF | TGTGCCAGTAGTCTTCAGGGGGCGCTCGGCAATCAGCCCCAGCATTTT
NA | NA | TRBJ1-4 | TRBV28 | CASSSPTGGEKLFF | TGTGCCAGCAGTTCCCCGACAGGTGGGGAAAAACTGTTTTTT
NA | NA | TRBJ2-2 | TRBV5-6 | CASSFSGLKLFF | TGTGCCAGCAGCTTCAGCGGTTTGAAGCTGTTTTTT
NA | TRBD1 | TRBJ2-1 | TRBV5-1 | CASSLDGTGVDEQFF | TGCGCCAGCAGCTTGGACGGGACAGGGGTGGATGAGCAGTTCTTC
NA | NA | TRBJ1-4 | TRBV28 | CASSGGGMGDEKLFF | TGTGCCAGCAGTGGAGGAGGGATGGGCGACGAAAAACTGTTTTTT
NA | NA | TRBJ2-3 | TRBV7-9 | CASSLQAWGTDTQYF | TGTGCCAGCAGCTTACAGGCTTGGGGCACAGATACGCAGTATTTT
NA | TRBD2 | TRBJ2-5 | TRBV10-3 | CAISLTSSQETQYF | TGTGCCATCAGCCTGACTAGCAGCCAAGAGACCCAGTACTTC
once | NA | TRBJ1-5 | TRBV28 | CASSLFLGGGQPQHF | TGTGCCAGCAGTTTATTCCTGGGGGGTGGTCAGCCCCAGCATTTT
once | NA | TRBJ1-2 | TRBV27 | CASSPGRVNGYTF | TGTGCCAGCAGCCCCGGGCGGGTGAATGGCTACACCTTC
NA | TRBD2 | TRBJ2-1 | TRBV18 | CASSGLAGGRDEQFF | TGTGCCAGCTCGGGACTAGCGGGGGGGCGCGATGAGCAGTTCTTC
NA | NA | TRBJ2-1 | TRBV4-2 | CASSPTPGSGRGLDNEQFF | TGTGCCAGCAGCCCTACCCCGGGGTCCGGGCGGGGTCTGGACAATGAGCAGTTCTTC
NA | NA | TRBJ1-1 | TRBV12-3/TRBV12-4 | CASQNLQGTEAFF | TGTGCCAGCCAAAACTTACAGGGCACTGAAGCTTTCTTT
NA | TRBD1 | TRBJ1-1 | TRBV6-5 | CASRGQLMNTEAFF | TGTGCCAGCAGGGGACAGTTGATGAACACTGAAGCTTTCTTT
NA | TRBD1 | TRBJ2-2 | TRBV18 | CASSTGTGSELFF | TGTGCCAGCTCAACCGGGACAGGGAGCGAGCTGTTTTTT
once | NA | TRBJ1-1 | TRBV4-2 | CASSQDQVGAWTEAFF | TGTGCCAGCAGCCAAGATCAGGTGGGGGCATGGACTGAAGCTTTCTTT
NA | NA | TRBJ1-1 | TRBV11-2 | CASSFGTTGEAFF | TGTGCCAGCAGCTTTGGGACTACGGGTGAAGCTTTCTTT
NA | NA | TRBJ2-7 | TRBV18 | CASSPLSSYEQYF | TGTGCCAGCTCACCACTGAGCTCCTACGAGCAGTACTTC
NA | TRBD1 | TRBJ2-1 | TRBV5-1 | CASSLGQGSFGEQFF | TGCGCCAGCAGCTTGGGACAGGGGAGCTTCGGGGAGCAGTTCTTC
NA | NA | TRBJ1-4 | TRBV2 | CASSDRTSNEKLFF | TGTGCCAGCAGTGACCGGACTAGTAATGAAAAACTGTTTTTT